The 14 T cell receptor beta chains presented below share a single source sample, sequenced in a study of beta chain features in type 1 diabetes. Overall study findings and caveats: Moderately but significantly shorter TCRB CDR3s were found in Type 1 diabetes patients in all four CD4+ subsets.

Their antigens are not known. All of the isolated RNA was reverse transcribed, so expressed TCRB transcripts were sequenced. Sequencing was performed with immunoSEQ multiplex PCR; in TCRdb, only in-frame clones are kept and a portion is missing. The data show around 110,000 clones, over 15% seen once. The material sequenced was central memory CD4+ T cells from blood. The receptors come from a man aged 25 to 45 with type 1 diabetes.

This chain links TRBV7-2 with TRBJ2-1; TRBD2 matches 9 bases. The CDR3 runs 15 residues. The junction had 8 bases not matched to a gene; V was cut back by 4 bases and J by 7 bases. Germline CDR1 reads SGHTA; CDR2 reads FQGNSA. In DNA, the CDR3 is TGTGCCAGCAGCTCTTTAGCGGGGGCGTATAATGAGCAGTTCTTC. This sequence encodes CASSSLAGAYNEQFF.

This clone has a handful of counts. V is TRBV15 and J is TRBJ2-6; D uncertain. V was trimmed by 0 bases and J by 0 bases, leaving 3 bases between them. CDR3 length: 15 residues. Germline CDR1 reads LNHNV; CDR2 reads YYDKDF (reference sequence). CDR3 sequence (DNA): TGTGCCACCAGCAGAGACAACTCTGGGGCCAACGTCCTGACTTTC. Encoded protein: CATSRDNSGANVLTF. The full variable domain, its missing parts supplied by reference TRBV15 and TRBJ2-6, is DAMVIQNPRYQVTQFGKPVTLSCSQTLNHNVMYWYQQKSSQAPKLLFHYYDKDFNNEADTPDNFQSRRPNTSFCFLDIRSPGLGDTAMYLCATSRDNSGANVLTFGAGSRLTVL.

V is TRBV27 and J is TRBJ2-5; D unresolved. The V and J ends lost 3 bases and 5 bases respectively, with 10 bases between them. This CDR3 is 13 amino acids long. Germline V gene sequence: CDR1 MNHEY, CDR2 SMNVEV (reference sequence). The CDR3 nucleotides are TGTGCCAGCAGTTTTGGCTGGGCGGAGACCCAGTACTTC. Translated: CASSFGWAETQYF.

This clone was observed a handful of times. J is TRBJ2-3 and V is TRBV18, with a weak D call TRBD1 (6 bases). Germline V gives CDR1 KGHSH, CDR2 LQKENI. The CDR3 contains 16 residues. The V gene lost 2 bases and the J gene lost 0 bases, with 12 bases spanning the gap. CDR3 nucleotide sequence: TGTGCCAGCTCACCAAGGACAGTAGCTAGCACAGATACGCAGTATTTT. It specifies CASSPRTVASTDTQYF. The full variable domain, its missing parts supplied by reference TRBV18 and TRBJ2-3, is NAGVMQNPRHLVRRRGQEARLRCSPMKGHSHVYWYRQLPEEGLKFMVYLQKENIIDESGMPKERFSAEFPKEGPSILRIQQVVRGDSAAYFCASSPRTVASTDTQYFGPGTRLTVL.

This clone turned up a few times. The rearrangement links TRBV10-3 to TRBJ2-3; either TRBD1 or TRBD2 may supply D (5 bases each). The CDR3 consists of 13 residues. Trimming took off 3 bases at V and 5 bases at J, with 9 bases between the two ends. The germline V gene has CDR1 ENHRY and CDR2 SYGVKD. DNA of the CDR3: TGTGCCATCAGTGATAGGGACGAAGATACGCAGTATTTT. It specifies CAISDRDEDTQYF.

The chain carries TRBV7-8 and TRBJ2-1; D could derive from TRBD1 or TRBD2 (5 bases each). CDR3 size: 17 residues. Trimming cost V 0 bases and J 0 bases, with 12 bases left between them. Germline V gene lookup returns CDR1 SGHVS and CDR2 FQNEAQ. The CDR3 nucleotides are TGTGCCAGCAGCTTAGCGTACAGGAGCGGCTCCTACAATGAGCAGTTCTTC. It yields the protein CASSLAYRSGSYNEQFF.

The gene calls are TRBV5-1 and TRBJ2-1; no clear D gene. The V gene's germline CDR1 is SGHRS and CDR2 YFSETQ. With 0 bases removed from V and 7 bases from J, the gap between germline ends came to 5 bases. The CDR3 consists of 12 residues. The CDR3 sequence is CASSLESNEQFF. CDR3 coding DNA: TGCGCCAGCAGCTTGGAAAGTAATGAGCAGTTCTTC.

The CDR3 sequence is CASSVGTGERFEQYF. The CDR3 bases are TGCGCCAGCAGCGTGGGGACAGGGGAGCGGTTCGAGCAGTACTTC. V usage is TRBV5-1 and J usage is TRBJ2-7; 10 positions agree with TRBD1. CDR3 length: 15 amino acids. Germline assignment: CDR1 SGHRS and CDR2 YFSETQ. The V and J ends lost 4 bases and 6 bases, in that order; junction bases with no gene match: 10.

A few counts support this clone. The chain links TRBV18 to TRBJ2-1; maybe TRBD1 (6 bases). V shed 3 bases and J shed 7 bases, with 19 bases lying between them. This CDR3 spans 16 amino acids. CDR1 KGHSH and CDR2 LQKENI come from the germline V gene. CDR3 coding DNA: TGTGCCAGCTCACCGCAGTTGGGACAAGCCGGGAATGAGCAGTTCTTC. Protein product: CASSPQLGQAGNEQFF.

In this sample, this clone turned up a few times. J is TRBJ2-2 and V is TRBV29-1; weak D call: TRBD1 (5 bases). CDR1 and CDR2 (germline): SQVTM, ANQGSEA. The CDR3 is 16 residues long. The V end was cut by 5 bases, the J end by 2 bases, with 18 bases between. The CDR3 is CSVQQEPSFNTGELFF. The CDR3 nucleotides are TGCAGCGTTCAACAGGAACCCTCCTTTAACACCGGGGAGCTGTTTTTT.

This clone was recorded only once. The chain carries TRBV5-1 and TRBJ2-1, with no clear D. Trimming cost V 2 bases and J 8 bases, with 2 bases left between them. This CDR3 is 10 amino acids long. Germline V gene sequence: CDR1 SGHRS, CDR2 YFSETQ. The CDR3 is CASSFHEQFF. CDR3 sequence (DNA): TGCGCCAGCAGCTTCCATGAGCAGTTCTTC. The full variable domain, rest sourced from reference TRBV5-1 and TRBJ2-1, is KAGVTQTPRYLIKTRGQQVTLSCSPISGHRSVSWYQQTPGQGLQFLFEYFSETQRNKGNFPGRFSGRQFSNSRSEMNVSTLELGDSALYLCASSFHEQFFGPGTRLTVL.

This clone was observed a few times. The chain employs TRBV6-5 and TRBJ2-1, with 9 nucleotides matching TRBD1. CDR3 length: 15 residues. V trimming: 6 bases; J trimming: 5 bases; junction bases outside the gene matches: 8. The germline V gene has CDR1 MNHEY and CDR2 SVGAGI. CDR3: CASRRTGTGNNEQFF. The CDR3 DNA follows: TGTGCCAGCAGAAGGACCGGGACAGGGAACAATGAGCAGTTCTTC.

This clone has just a few counts. The chain is built from TRBV6-6 and TRBJ2-5; no definite D call. The CDR3 length is 12 residues. CDR1 and CDR2 from the germline V gene are MNHNY and SVGAGI (reference sequence). V was cut by 5 bases and J by 2 bases, with 6 bases left in between. CDR3 sequence reads: CASSVAQETQYF. CDR3 bases: TGTGCCAGCAGTGTTGCGCAAGAGACCCAGTACTTC.

The V gene is TRBV19, the J gene TRBJ2-1; D might be TRBD1 or TRBD2, each matching 5 bases. CDR3 length: 15 residues. Germline V CDR1 and CDR2: LNHDA, SQIVND (reference sequence). The V end lost 7 bases, the J end lost 3 bases, and 16 bases lay between the germline ends. The CDR3 sequence is CASNPGPGFYNEQFF. CDR3 in DNA: TGTGCCAGTAACCCGGGGCCAGGGTTCTACAATGAGCAGTTCTTC.